One sample yielded the 20 T cell receptor beta chains listed below, sequenced in a study of T cells in Graves' hyperthyroidism and ophthalmopathy. The source material, RNA transcripts, was used to amplify TCR beta CDR3 regions. HTBI primers were the set used in a first-round RT-PCR of the TCR CDR3. Via MiXCR, TCRdb re-called the multiplex PCR reads, giving one row per CDR3 protein. The sample has about 360,000 distinct CDR3 sequences, roughly 13% seen once; the top ten hold 9.2%. The sample taken for sequencing was blood. The receptors shown here come from a woman younger than 30 with Graves' hyperthyroidism.

This clonotype was counted many times. The chain has TRBV18 and TRBJ2-7, with 11 bases that match TRBD2. The V gene's germline CDR1 is KGHSH and CDR2 LQKENI. The CDR3 length is 14 residues. Unmatched junction bases numbered 2, after V lost 3 bases and J lost 4 bases. CDR3 amino acids: CASSPASGRYEQYF. Here the CDR3 DNA reads TGTGCCAGCTCACCCGCTAGCGGGAGGTACGAGCAGTACTTC.

This clonotype was counted many times. This chain joins TRBV29-1 and TRBJ2-1; no clear D gene. The CDR3 runs to 14 residues. The germline V gene has CDR1 SQVTM and CDR2 ANQGSEA. The V gene lost 3 bases and the J gene lost 4 bases, with 13 bases spanning the gap. CDR3 in amino acids: CSVDGFHGYNEQFF. The CDR3 DNA follows: TGCAGCGTTGACGGATTCCACGGATACAATGAGCAGTTCTTC.

This clonotype has ten or more counts. Given a much more abundant clone one base away, this may be a read error. The rearrangement joins TRBV12-3 or TRBV12-4 to TRBJ1-1; D not resolved. The V end was cut by 3 bases, the J end by 5 bases, with 13 bases between. This CDR3 has 14 amino acids. The DNA of the CDR3 is TGTGCCAGCAGTTTGGACGGGTGGGAGACTGAAGCTTTCTTT. Translated, it gives CASSLDGWETEAFF.

This clonotype was seen at least ten times. The V and J genes are TRBV2 and TRBJ1-5, with D perhaps matching TRBD1 (5 bases). The V gene's germline CDR1 is SNHLY and CDR2 FYNNEI. This CDR3 is built from 15 residues. V lost 4 bases to trimming and J lost 6 bases, with 16 bases between them. CDR3 in amino acids: CASSVFRVTVQPQHF. The CDR3 DNA is TGTGCCAGCAGTGTGTTCAGGGTCACGGTTCAGCCCCAGCATTTT.

This clonotype was counted many times. The V and J genes are TRBV27 and TRBJ2-7; the match to TRBD2 covers 8 bases. Trimming took 6 bases from V and 4 from J; bases not matched to a gene: 14. CDR3 length: 16 amino acids. Germline CDR1 reads MNHEY; CDR2 reads SMNVEV (reference sequence). CDR3: CASSSARASGSYEQYF. In nucleotides, the CDR3 is TGTGCCAGCAGCTCCGCGAGGGCTAGCGGGTCGTACGAGCAGTACTTC.

V usage is TRBV4-3 and J usage is TRBJ2-6; 8 positions agree with TRBD2. Germline trimming cut 0 bases from V and 2 bases from J; bases unmatched to any gene: 3. The CDR3 length is 17 residues. CDR1 and CDR2 from the germline V gene are LGHNA and YSLEER. CDR3 region: CASSQDAGGAGANVLTF. The CDR3 DNA reads as TGCGCCAGCAGCCAAGATGCGGGGGGCGCTGGGGCCAACGTCCTGACTTTC.

The rearrangement uses TRBV3-1 and TRBJ1-2, with 10 bases identical to TRBD1. V shed 2 bases, J shed 3 bases, and the junction held 3 bases outside the gene matches. CDR1 is LGHDT, CDR2 YNNKEL, per germline (reference sequence). The CDR3 extends over 15 amino acids. CDR3 sequence: CASSQRQGAYYGYTF. The CDR3 DNA is TGTGCCAGCAGCCAAAGACAGGGGGCATACTATGGCTACACCTTC.

This clonotype was detected a few times. V and J are TRBV27 and TRBJ1-5; possible D gene TRBD1, 6 bases. V lost 5 bases, J lost 9 bases, and 17 bases lay in between. The CDR3 loop spans 14 amino acids. Germline V gives CDR1 MNHEY, CDR2 SMNVEV (reference sequence). CDR3 region: CASSTGRWGAPQHF. The CDR3 region has the DNA TGTGCCAGCAGTACAGGGCGCTGGGGTGCGCCCCAGCATTTT.

This clonotype was seen ten or more times. This rearrangement joins TRBV28 to TRBJ2-5; 10 bases are a match to TRBD2. The V gene end was trimmed by 6 bases and the J gene end by 5 bases; junction bases not matched to a gene: 9. There are 15 residues in the CDR3. CDR1 and CDR2 from the germline V gene are MDHEN and SYDVKM. CDR3 residues: CASSQLGLAFETQYF. The CDR3 DNA follows: TGTGCCAGCAGCCAATTGGGACTAGCGTTTGAGACCCAGTACTTC. Complete variable domain (other parts from reference TRBV28 and TRBJ2-5): DVKVTQSSRYLVKRTGEKVFLECVQDMDHENMFWYRQDPGLGLRLIYFSYDVKMKEKGDIPEGYSVSREKKERFSLILESASTNQTSMYLCASSQLGLAFETQYFGPGTRLLVL.

Many counts were recorded for this clonotype. This chain joins TRBV28 and TRBJ1-2; D may be TRBD1 (6 bases). CDR1 is MDHEN and CDR2 is SYDVKM in the germline V gene. The CDR3 consists of 15 residues. V was cut by 5 bases and J by 8 bases, with 21 bases left in between. The CDR3 nucleotides are TGTGCCAGCAGTCCCACTGGGGGCGCGGCCTTCGGCTACACCTTC. Its translation: CASSPTGGAAFGYTF.

This clonotype occurred once. The junction differs from germline at one of its ends, possibly a read error. This sequence joins TRBV28 and TRBJ2-7; the D gene is possibly TRBD2 (5 bases). CDR3 size: 15 residues. CDR1 is MDHEN and CDR2 is SYDVKM in the germline V gene. The chain's CDR3 is CVSGRGPPGTYEQYF. CDR3 sequence (DNA): TGTGTCAGCGGCCGCGGGCCTCCCGGGACCTACGAGCAGTACTTC.

As regards this clonotype: A much larger clone lies a single base off, so this may be a read error. The rearrangement joins TRBV20-1 to TRBJ1-4; TRBD1 is a possible D gene (5 bases). This CDR3 is built from 14 residues. CDR1 DFQATT and CDR2 SNEGSKA come from the germline V gene (reference sequence). V was clipped by 4 bases and J by 10 bases, with 19 bases between them. This chain's CDR3 is CSATSAMRGGKLFF. CDR3 nucleotide sequence: TGCAGTGCTACCTCGGCCATGAGGGGAGGAAAACTGTTTTTT.

This clonotype has ten or more counts. The V call is TRBV2, the J call TRBJ1-6; D ambiguous. The germline V gene has CDR1 SNHLY and CDR2 FYNNEI. The V end was cut by 1 base, the J end by 10 bases, with 8 bases between. CDR3 length: 13 residues. In DNA form, the CDR3 reads TGTGCCAGCAGTGAAGAGAGGGAATCACCCCTCCACTTT. The encoded protein is CASSEERESPLHF.

This clonotype was observed many times. This chain joins TRBV6-1 and TRBJ2-3, with D tentatively TRBD1 (5 bases). The CDR3 extends over 13 amino acids. The germline V gene has CDR1 MNHNS and CDR2 SASEGT. Trimming cost V 6 bases and J 6 bases, with 13 bases left between them. The CDR3 spells CASSLTSGDTQYF. CDR3 nucleotides: TGTGCCAGCAGCCTTACATCAGGGGATACGCAGTATTTT.

This clonotype was detected ten times or more. The chain joins TRBV28 to TRBJ2-2; D not certain. The CDR3 covers 14 residues. The ends were cut back, 7 bases at V and 2 bases at J, with 11 bases in the middle. Germline CDR1 MDHEN, CDR2 SYDVKM. CDR3 loop: CASTPPLNTGELFF. CDR3 in DNA: TGTGCCAGCACCCCGCCCCTCAACACCGGGGAGCTGTTTTTT.

As regards this clonotype: A much larger clone lies a single base off, so this may be a read error. V and J are TRBV11-2 and TRBJ2-7, with 7 bases that match TRBD2. This CDR3 is 16 amino acids long. The germline CDR1 and CDR2 sequences are SGHAT and FQNNGV. This CDR3 reads CACSLFAGVIDYEQYF. For the CDR3, the DNA is TGTGCCTGCAGCTTATTTGCGGGAGTTATAGACTACGAGCAGTACTTC.

This clonotype came up many times. V usage is TRBV3-1 and J usage is TRBJ1-1; maybe TRBD1 (6 bases). V lost 3 bases and J 4 bases, leaving 15 bases between the germline ends. Germline loops: CDR1 LGHDT, CDR2 YNNKEL (reference sequence). CDR3 length equals 15 residues. The CDR3 is CASSQAGGAITEAFF. The CDR3 DNA is TGTGCCAGCAGCCAGGCCGGGGGGGCGATCACTGAAGCTTTCTTT.

As to this clonotype: Compared with germline, one end of the junction differs, possibly owing to a read error. V gene TRBV6-2 or TRBV6-3 combines with J gene TRBJ2-7; no clear D. The V gene's germline CDR1 is MNHEY and CDR2 SVGEGT. There are 11 residues in the CDR3. The DNA of the CDR3 is TGTGCCGGCAGTAACAGCTACGAGCGGTACTTC. It is translated as CAGSNSYERYF.

This clonotype was recorded a few times. The chain has TRBV19 and TRBJ1-1, with 8 positions matching TRBD1. This CDR3 has 20 amino acids. V shed 5 bases, J shed 0 bases, and the junction held 20 bases outside the gene matches. CDR1 and CDR2 (germline): LNHDA, SQIVND (reference sequence). For the CDR3, the DNA is TGTGCCAGTAGTTGGGGATTTGGACAGGGACTGGTGGCCCTGAACACTGAAGCTTTCTTT. Amino acid sequence: CASSWGFGQGLVALNTEAFF.

The chain couples TRBV5-5 to TRBJ2-1; 7 bases are a match to TRBD2. Germline V gene data show CDR1 as SGHKS and CDR2 as YYEKEE (reference sequence). The V segment lost 4 bases and the J segment 6 bases; nucleotides outside the gene matches: 7. The CDR3 is 14 residues long. CDR3 region: CASSGGGGGNEQFF. The CDR3 nucleotides are TGTGCCAGCAGCGGTGGGGGGGGGGGCAATGAGCAGTTCTTC.